This is a list of T cell receptor beta chains from one sample in a study of Ad26.COV2.S vaccination and SARS-CoV-2 variants. Data came from immunoSEQ multiplex PCR; TCRdb stores just in-frame clones and leaves some out. Here the sample spans a few hundred thousand clones, about nine tenths being singletons. Specimen: peripheral blood, collected in a trial of Ad26.COV2.S vaccine versus placebo. Source of these receptors: a person aged 18 to 65 who received the Ad26.COV2.S COVID-19 vaccine or a placebo. Both conserved end residues are part of each CDR3.

j_call | v_call | cdr3_aa
TRBJ2-3 | TRBV5-1 | CASSLGPNRVDTQYF
TRBJ2-1 | TRBV20-1 | CSARSNEQFF
TRBJ1-1 | TRBV23-1 | CASSQCWDRGGTEAFF
TRBJ1-4 | TRBV11-2 | CASSLSTSTGANEKLFF
TRBJ1-2 | TRBV5-8 | CASSPLRTGMHGYTF
TRBJ1-2 | TRBV9 | CASSDREFYGYTF
TRBJ2-3 | TRBV19 | CASSWWGSSSTDTQYF
TRBJ2-6 | TRBV5-1 | CASSFDGANVLTF
TRBJ1-4 | TRBV29-1 | CSVDQGQGSEKLFF
TRBJ1-4 | TRBV7-2 | CASSSPGAYNEKLFF
TRBJ2-3 | TRBV11-2 | CASSHLAGGTDTQYF
TRBJ2-2 | TRBV27 | CASSSTGVEKAGELFF
TRBJ1-4 | TRBV5-1 | CASSLMGDEKLFF
TRBJ2-1 | TRBV5-1 | CASSLGILAGPNPSYNEQFF
TRBJ2-5 | TRBV20-1 | CSAQTGETQYF
TRBJ2-7 | TRBV18 | CASSPAHGYEQYF
TRBJ2-4 | TRBV28 | CASSLVTGRAKNIQYF
TRBJ2-1 | TRBV14 | CASSQALSYYNEQFF
TRBJ2-5 | TRBV6-5 | CASRGGSETQYF
TRBJ1-5 | TRBV28 | CASSFSPGQVYSNQPQHF
TRBJ2-6 | TRBV10-3 | CAISEGGSGANVLTF
TRBJ1-3 | TRBV9 | CASSVEGNTIYF
TRBJ1-2 | TRBV5-1 | CASSSSTGNYGYTF